This T cell receptor beta chain was found in a study of blood T cells in healthy people across ages. Total RNA amounts of at least 5 micrograms were extracted per sample. Germline values: CDR1 LNHNV, CDR2 YYDKDF (reference sequence). There are 17 residues in the CDR3. V was pared by 0 bases and J by 3 bases, with 8 bases of the junction left unmatched. Worth noting for this clonotype: The conserved phenylalanine or tryptophan is not found at the CDR3 terminus, so this likely reflects a read error.

Using a J-beta primer mix together with a sample-barcoded 5' primer, a second PCR was run for roughly 7 to 11 cycles. TCRdb fed the 5' RACE reads into MiXCR, producing one record per CDR3 protein. The sample comprises around 700,000 distinct CDR3 sequences, more than 20% of which are singletons, and 9.4% rests with the top ten. The data also belong to a second study, concerning T cells of mothers and their children.

The chain carries TRBV15 and TRBJ1-1, with 9 bases that match TRBD1. This receptor was identified in a boy aged 5 to 17 in good health. The sample comprised blood. CDR3 nucleotide sequence: TGTGCCACCAGCAGAGATGGGGTTTGGACAGGGGACACTGAAGCTTTCTTA. Protein: CATSRDGVWTGDTEAFL.